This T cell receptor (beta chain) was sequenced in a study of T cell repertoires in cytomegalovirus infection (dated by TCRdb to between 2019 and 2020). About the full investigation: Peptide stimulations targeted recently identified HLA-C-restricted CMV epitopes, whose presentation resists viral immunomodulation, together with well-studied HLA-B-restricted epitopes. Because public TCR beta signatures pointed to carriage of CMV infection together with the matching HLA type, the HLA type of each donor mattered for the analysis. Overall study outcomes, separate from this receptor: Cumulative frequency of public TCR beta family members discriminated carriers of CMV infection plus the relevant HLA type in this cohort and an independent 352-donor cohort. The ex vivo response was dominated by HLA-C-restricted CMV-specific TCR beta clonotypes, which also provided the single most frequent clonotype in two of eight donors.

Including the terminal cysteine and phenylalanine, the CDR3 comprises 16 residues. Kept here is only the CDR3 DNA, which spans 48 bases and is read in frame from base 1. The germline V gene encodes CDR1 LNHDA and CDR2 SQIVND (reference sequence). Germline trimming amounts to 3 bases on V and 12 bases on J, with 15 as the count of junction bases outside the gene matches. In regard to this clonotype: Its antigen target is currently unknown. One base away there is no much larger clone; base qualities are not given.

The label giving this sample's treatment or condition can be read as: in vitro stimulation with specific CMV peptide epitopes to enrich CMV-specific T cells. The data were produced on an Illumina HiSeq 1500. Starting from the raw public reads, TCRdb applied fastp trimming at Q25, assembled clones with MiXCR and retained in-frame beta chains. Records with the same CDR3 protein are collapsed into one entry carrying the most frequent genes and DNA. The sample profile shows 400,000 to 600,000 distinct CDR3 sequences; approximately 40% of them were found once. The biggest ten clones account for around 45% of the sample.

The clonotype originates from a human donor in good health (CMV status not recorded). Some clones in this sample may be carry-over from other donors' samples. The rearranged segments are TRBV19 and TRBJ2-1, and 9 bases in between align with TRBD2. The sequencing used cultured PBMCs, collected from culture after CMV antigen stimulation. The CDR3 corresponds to CASSMVSGPMGLAQFF. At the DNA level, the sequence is TGTGCCAGTAGTATGGTAAGCGGCCCAATGGGACTAGCGCAGTTCTTC.